This TCR beta chain was identified during a study of blood T cells in healthy people across ages. Sample-barcoded 5' priming and a J-beta primer mix drove a second PCR of 7 to 11 cycles. Every single cDNA molecule received a tag from a template-switch adaptor with 12 random nucleotides. A minimum of 3 million CDR3-containing paired-end reads was obtained for each sample. TCRdb re-analysed the 5' RACE reads in MiXCR, keeping a single row per CDR3 protein. Among around 1,700,000 distinct CDR3 sequences listed, about 28% were seen once. This clonotype was detected a few times. The CDR3 runs 13 residues. CDR1 and CDR2 (germline): DFQATT, SNEGSKA (reference sequence). V shed 6 bases and J 8 bases; nucleotides not matched to a gene: 6. Every donor contributed 8 to 10 milliliters of peripheral blood by blood draw.

The rearrangement joins TRBV20-1 to TRBJ2-4; 11 nucleotides align to TRBD2. The sample was blood. The TCR sequence derives from a woman aged 25 to 39 in good health. In DNA form, the CDR3 reads TGCAGTGCATGGACTAGCGGGTACGACATTCAGTACTTC. Its translation is CSAWTSGYDIQYF.